A single sample gave rise to the 2 T cell receptor beta chains below, sequenced in a study of regulatory T cells in long-lasting Graves disease. Both iRepertoire HTBI primers and Arm-PCR of CDR3 regions were used to build the TCR beta libraries. TCRdb itself ran the multiplex PCR reads through MiXCR, one entry per CDR3 protein. The sample lists about 560,000 distinct CDR3 sequences, about 15% seen once, with more than 10% in the top ten. Time point indicated: newly diagnosed GD, antithyroid drugs for less than 3 months. The authors made the TCR library using RNA they extracted from PBMCs. Another study also made use of these data, one on T cells in Graves' hyperthyroidism and ophthalmopathy.

The source was peripheral blood mononuclear cells (PBMCs), collected at new diagnosis, from a patient treated with antithyroid drugs. Receptor source: a man aged 18 to 30 with Graves disease.

This clonotype has just a few counts. The chain couples TRBV28 to TRBJ2-6; 14 bases line up with TRBD2. The germline CDR1 and CDR2 sequences are MDHEN and SYDVKM. V lost 2 bases, J lost 3 bases, and 3 bases stayed unmatched. The CDR3 runs 18 residues. DNA of the CDR3: TGTGCCAGCAGTTTAATGGGACTAGCGGGAGTTGGGGCCAACGTCCTGACTTTC. This gives the protein CASSLMGLAGVGANVLTF.

This clonotype was observed many times. The chain joins TRBV13 to TRBJ2-7; 11 bases are a match to TRBD2. V trimming: 2 bases; J trimming: 6 bases; junction bases outside the gene matches: 6. Germline loops: CDR1 PRHDT, CDR2 FYEKMQ (reference sequence). The CDR3 is 15 amino acids. The CDR3 DNA reads TGTGCCAGCAGCTTAACCGGGACTAGCGGCTCCGAGCAGTACTTC. It encodes CASSLTGTSGSEQYF.